A selection of T cell receptor beta chains follows, all from one sample in a study of blood T cell repertoires in COVID-19. The table came from immunoSEQ multiplex PCR; TCRdb's copy has only in-frame clones and leaves some out. The sample has fewer than 85,000 clones; about 90% are singletons. Sample: peripheral blood. These TCRs come from a human donor in a cohort sampled during active COVID-19. CDR3s include the opening cysteine and the closing phenylalanine or tryptophan. D genes are given only for firm matches. Size is omitted from some rows. Given values are once, few, many or a class for expanded clones.

clone_size: .
v_call: TRBV27
d_call: TRBD1
j_call: TRBJ1-5
cdr3_aa: CASSPRDRGPHQPQHF
cdr3_nt: TGTGCCAGCAGCCCCCGGGACAGGGGCCCACATCAGCCCCAGCATTTT

clone_size: .
v_call: TRBV7-3
d_call: .
j_call: TRBJ2-7
cdr3_aa: CASSLEGAQAYEQYF
cdr3_nt: TGTGCCAGCAGCCTGGAGGGGGCCCAAGCCTACGAGCAGTACTTC

clone_size: once
v_call: TRBV28
d_call: .
j_call: TRBJ2-5
cdr3_aa: CASSFNPPGTQYF
cdr3_nt: TGTGCCAGCAGTTTCAATCCCCCCGGGACCCAGTACTTC

clone_size: .
v_call: TRBV7-3
d_call: .
j_call: TRBJ1-2
cdr3_aa: CASSPAGSGNGYTF
cdr3_nt: TGTGCCAGCAGCCCGGCGGGGTCGGGTAATGGCTACACCTTC

clone_size: .
v_call: TRBV27
d_call: .
j_call: TRBJ1-5
cdr3_aa: CASSLLGGSNQPQHF
cdr3_nt: TGTGCCAGCAGTTTATTGGGGGGTAGCAATCAGCCCCAGCATTTT

clone_size: .
v_call: TRBV28
d_call: .
j_call: TRBJ1-2
cdr3_aa: CASSMGARYGYTF
cdr3_nt: TGTGCCAGCAGTATGGGGGCGCGCTATGGCTACACCTTC

clone_size: .
v_call: TRBV27
d_call: .
j_call: TRBJ1-4
cdr3_aa: CASSGGAEKLFF
cdr3_nt: TGTGCCAGCAGTGGGGGGGCAGAAAAACTGTTTTTT

clone_size: .
v_call: TRBV11-2
d_call: TRBD1
j_call: TRBJ2-7
cdr3_aa: CASSLGDRASPYEQYF
cdr3_nt: TGTGCCAGCAGCTTAGGTGACAGGGCAAGCCCCTACGAGCAGTACTTC

clone_size: few
v_call: TRBV7-3
d_call: .
j_call: TRBJ2-1
cdr3_aa: CASSLKGDEQFF
cdr3_nt: TGTGCCAGCAGCCTCAAGGGGGATGAGCAGTTCTTC

clone_size: .
v_call: TRBV7-9
d_call: .
j_call: TRBJ1-5
cdr3_aa: CASSLDGFGGDQPQHF
cdr3_nt: TGTGCCAGCAGCTTAGATGGTTTTGGGGGGGATCAGCCCCAGCATTTT

clone_size: .
v_call: TRBV30
d_call: .
j_call: TRBJ1-2
cdr3_aa: CAWTGGGYGYTF
cdr3_nt: TGTGCCTGGACGGGGGGAGGCTATGGCTACACCTTC

clone_size: .
v_call: TRBV6-5
d_call: TRBD1
j_call: TRBJ1-4
cdr3_aa: CASSPGQGFNEKLFF
cdr3_nt: TGTGCCAGCAGTCCGGGACAGGGCTTTAATGAAAAACTGTTTTTT

clone_size: .
v_call: TRBV5-4
d_call: TRBD1
j_call: TRBJ1-1
cdr3_aa: CASSRDRDRREAFF
cdr3_nt: TGTGCCAGCAGCAGGGACAGAGACCGAAGAGAAGCTTTCTTT

clone_size: .
v_call: TRBV27
d_call: TRBD1
j_call: TRBJ1-6
cdr3_aa: CASAYLFGQGGSPLHF
cdr3_nt: TGTGCCAGCGCGTACTTATTTGGACAGGGGGGTTCACCCCTCCACTTT

clone_size: once
v_call: TRBV11-2
d_call: .
j_call: TRBJ2-1
cdr3_aa: CASSLDRGRTAPSSYNEQFF
cdr3_nt: TGTGCCAGCAGCTTAGATAGGGGCAGGACGGCCCCTAGCTCCTACAATGAGCAGTTCTTC

clone_size: .
v_call: TRBV13
d_call: .
j_call: TRBJ2-2
cdr3_aa: CASTRGAIGELFF
cdr3_nt: TGTGCCAGCACTAGGGGCGCGATCGGGGAGCTGTTTTTT

clone_size: few
v_call: TRBV9
d_call: .
j_call: TRBJ1-1
cdr3_aa: CASSVERSSTEAFF
cdr3_nt: TGTGCCAGCAGCGTAGAGCGGTCCAGCACTGAAGCTTTCTTT

clone_size: .
v_call: TRBV6-5
d_call: .
j_call: TRBJ1-5
cdr3_aa: CASRARENQPQHF
cdr3_nt: TGTGCCAGCAGAGCCAGGGAAAATCAGCCCCAGCATTTT

clone_size: .
v_call: TRBV29-1
d_call: .
j_call: TRBJ1-2
cdr3_aa: CSVEIDPRGYTF
cdr3_nt: TGCAGCGTTGAAATAGACCCGCGGGGCTACACCTTC

clone_size: .
v_call: TRBV18
d_call: TRBD1
j_call: TRBJ1-1
cdr3_aa: CASSPGQATEAFF
cdr3_nt: TGTGCCAGCTCACCGGGACAGGCCACTGAAGCTTTCTTT

clone_size: once
v_call: TRBV4-1
d_call: .
j_call: TRBJ1-1
cdr3_aa: CASSQDRLRGWSTEAFF
cdr3_nt: TGCGCCAGCAGCCAAGATCGGCTGAGGGGGTGGAGCACTGAAGCTTTCTTT

clone_size: .
v_call: TRBV28
d_call: .
j_call: TRBJ2-7
cdr3_aa: CASSFDGKQYF
cdr3_nt: TGTGCCAGCAGTTTTGACGGGAAGCAGTACTTC

clone_size: .
v_call: TRBV11-2
d_call: .
j_call: TRBJ1-1
cdr3_aa: CASSLGASYTEAFF
cdr3_nt: TGTGCCAGCAGCTTAGGGGCCTCCTACACTGAAGCTTTCTTT

clone_size: once
v_call: TRBV19
d_call: .
j_call: TRBJ1-6
cdr3_aa: CASSPRVNSPLHF
cdr3_nt: TGTGCCAGTAGTCCCAGGGTGAATTCACCCCTCCACTTT

clone_size: .
v_call: TRBV12-3/TRBV12-4
d_call: .
j_call: TRBJ1-3
cdr3_aa: CASRVANTIYF
cdr3_nt: TGTGCCAGCAGGGTTGCGAACACCATATATTTT

clone_size: .
v_call: TRBV15
d_call: TRBD1
j_call: TRBJ1-4
cdr3_aa: CATSRDSADREKLFF
cdr3_nt: TGTGCCACCAGCAGAGATAGCGCGGACAGGGAAAAACTGTTTTTT

clone_size: .
v_call: TRBV18
d_call: TRBD1
j_call: TRBJ2-7
cdr3_aa: CASSQQGAMYEQYF
cdr3_nt: TGTGCCAGCTCGCAACAGGGGGCTATGTACGAGCAGTACTTC

clone_size: .
v_call: TRBV4-1
d_call: TRBD1
j_call: TRBJ2-7
cdr3_aa: CASSQDLGQGSEQYF
cdr3_nt: TGCGCCAGCAGCCAAGATCTCGGACAGGGCTCGGAGCAGTACTTC

clone_size: .
v_call: TRBV9
d_call: TRBD1
j_call: TRBJ2-7
cdr3_aa: CASSPQTGTYEQYF
cdr3_nt: TGTGCCAGCAGCCCTCAGACAGGGACCTACGAGCAGTACTTC

clone_size: .
v_call: TRBV6-4
d_call: TRBD1
j_call: TRBJ1-5
cdr3_aa: CASSEFQGGPQHF
cdr3_nt: TGTGCCAGCAGTGAGTTCCAGGGGGGGCCCCAGCATTTT

clone_size: .
v_call: TRBV24-1
d_call: TRBD1
j_call: TRBJ2-7
cdr3_aa: CATSDPGQGGSNEQYF
cdr3_nt: TGTGCCACCAGTGACCCAGGACAGGGGGGTTCCAACGAGCAGTACTTC

clone_size: .
v_call: TRBV21-1
d_call: .
j_call: TRBJ2-1
cdr3_aa: CASPPRGEQFF
cdr3_nt: TGTGCCAGCCCTCCACGGGGAGAGCAGTTCTTC

clone_size: .
v_call: TRBV30
d_call: .
j_call: TRBJ1-5
cdr3_aa: CAGGLRSNQPQHF
cdr3_nt: TGTGCCGGAGGGCTCCGCTCCAATCAGCCCCAGCATTTT

clone_size: .
v_call: TRBV19
d_call: .
j_call: TRBJ2-6
cdr3_aa: CASDGRGSGANVLTF
cdr3_nt: TGTGCCAGTGACGGACGGGGCTCTGGGGCCAACGTCCTGACTTTC

clone_size: once
v_call: TRBV7-6
d_call: TRBD1
j_call: TRBJ2-7
cdr3_aa: CASSLRGQDPYEQYF
cdr3_nt: TGTGCCAGCAGCTTAAGGGGACAGGATCCCTACGAGCAGTACTTC

clone_size: .
v_call: TRBV5-1
d_call: .
j_call: TRBJ2-5
cdr3_aa: CASSLTTNQETQYF
cdr3_nt: TGCGCCAGCAGCCTTACCACTAACCAAGAGACCCAGTACTTC

clone_size: .
v_call: TRBV11-2
d_call: TRBD1
j_call: TRBJ1-2
cdr3_aa: CASSSRRGQGGYGYTF
cdr3_nt: TGTGCCAGCAGCTCTAGACGGGGACAGGGCGGGTATGGCTACACCTTC

clone_size: .
v_call: TRBV29-1
d_call: .
j_call: TRBJ2-1
cdr3_aa: CSVEGTPGAFEQFF
cdr3_nt: TGCAGCGTTGAAGGGACTCCAGGGGCGTTTGAGCAGTTCTTC

clone_size: .
v_call: TRBV4-1
d_call: .
j_call: TRBJ1-1
cdr3_aa: CASSQVADTEAFF
cdr3_nt: TGCGCCAGCAGCCAAGTAGCGGACACTGAAGCTTTCTTT

clone_size: .
v_call: TRBV27
d_call: TRBD2
j_call: TRBJ2-5
cdr3_aa: CASSLAGGYQETQYF
cdr3_nt: TGTGCCAGCAGTCTAGCGGGGGGGTACCAAGAGACCCAGTACTTC

clone_size: .
v_call: TRBV5-1
d_call: TRBD1
j_call: TRBJ1-2
cdr3_aa: CASSFGQGLKGPNYGYTF
cdr3_nt: TGCGCCAGCAGCTTCGGACAGGGCCTTAAGGGCCCTAACTATGGCTACACCTTC

clone_size: .
v_call: TRBV12-3/TRBV12-4
d_call: .
j_call: TRBJ2-7
cdr3_aa: CASSLTTLYEQYF
cdr3_nt: TGTGCCAGCAGTTTGACTACTCTCTACGAGCAGTACTTC

clone_size: once
v_call: TRBV4-2
d_call: TRBD1
j_call: TRBJ1-2
cdr3_aa: CASTADRGHSGYTF
cdr3_nt: TGTGCCAGCACTGCGGACAGGGGGCACTCTGGCTACACCTTC